This is a list of T cell receptor beta chains from one sample in a study of T cells in narcolepsy. Sequencing was performed with immunoSEQ multiplex PCR; in TCRdb, only in-frame clones are kept and a portion is missing. Of fewer than 35,000 clones in the sample, roughly 77% were seen once. Sample: CD45RA- memory CD4+ T cells from PBMCs. All receptors derive from a human donor with narcolepsy. Both conserved end residues are part of each CDR3. The order of the fields is CDR3 length, clone size, V gene, CDR3 protein. Size values are once, few and many counts, or a class for expanded clones, and some rows have none.

21 - TRBV5-1 CASSPRPRGIPQQAYTGELFF
14 - TRBV30 CACREARGLGGYTF
17 - TRBV5-1 CASSLGPIPIDTGELFF
13 - TRBV5-1 CASSLTGFTEAFF
16 - TRBV7-3 CASSADSGTPSYEQYF
14 - TRBV19 CASRSGGAGETQYF
14 medium-sized TRBV10-3 CASARRTGNEKLFF
15 - TRBV9 CASSVVPQHTDTQYF
19 - TRBV11-2 CASSFPRASGSRLYNEQFF
15 - TRBV19 CASSPKAGVVHEQYF
15 - TRBV9 CASSVAAGRQETQYF
13 - TRBV7-9 CASSWTGVNEQFF
18 - TRBV7-6 CASSLGTTQRLNTGELFF
14 - TRBV5-1 CASSFSVPQETQYF
18 - TRBV5-1 CASSGGQVDRVIKNIQYF
13 few TRBV2 CASNSDSYNEQFF
15 - TRBV5-8 CASSLGQGLTYEQYF
14 - TRBV6-1 CASTRLTNTGELFF